This T cell receptor (beta chain) originates from a study of cytomegalovirus exposure and HLA in healthy donors. The study, taken as a whole, reports: Later on, an analysis found that several of the most significant clusters appeared to be linked to common viral pathogens, which included parvovirus B19. The classifier, whose performance was assessed in both the original and validation cohorts, reportedly diagnosed cytomegalovirus status with high specificity and sensitivity. Across all donors, roughly uniform sequencing depth was an assumption of the presence/absence analyses. Most TCR sequences were uncommon, yet certain public TCRs appeared in many donors.

Regarding this clone: Antigen: not known.

The CDR3 runs to 15 residues. CDR1 and CDR2 from the germline V gene are MNHEY and SMNVEV (reference sequence). V was pared by 0 bases and J by 3 bases, with 10 bases between. Primers: 60 Vbeta forward and 13 Jbeta reverse. The data were produced by immunoSEQ multiplex PCR, yet TCRdb's version contains in-frame clones alone and is incomplete. The sample lists fewer than 350,000 clones; roughly 89% were seen once. Sequenced material: PBMCs. The rearrangement links TRBV27 to TRBJ2-3; D perhaps matches TRBD1 (6 bases). The origin of this receptor is a woman aged 18-29 years in good health and CMV-seronegative. This CDR3 is CASSLSGDTTDTQYF. The CDR3 nucleotides read TGTGCCAGCAGTTTATCCGGGGACACTACAGATACGCAGTATTTT.